What follows are 13 T cell receptor beta chains derived from one specimen sequenced in a study of T cell responses to AZD1222 COVID-19 vaccine. The table came from immunoSEQ multiplex PCR; TCRdb's copy has only in-frame clones and leaves some out. Here the sample spans fewer than 120,000 clones, around nine tenths being singletons. The starting material was peripheral blood, obtained 28 days after the second AZD1222 dose. The receptors come from an adult who received the AZD1222 COVID-19 vaccine.

As DNA, the CDR3 is TGCAGCGTTGAGGACAGGGGCTACGAGCAGTACTTC. Protein: CSVEDRGYEQYF. The chain is built from TRBV29-1 and TRBJ2-7, with 9 bases identical to TRBD1. This CDR3 region has 12 residues. Germline V gives CDR1 SQVTM, CDR2 ANQGSEA. Trimming removed 3 bases from V and 3 bases from J; junction bases left unmatched: 0.

CDR3 loop: CASSYSRSHQAFF. The CDR3 DNA is TGTGCCAGCAGTTACTCGAGGTCACACCAAGCTTTCTTT. V usage is TRBV6-5 and J usage is TRBJ1-1; D uncertain. With 0 bases removed from V and 9 bases from J, the gap between germline ends came to 11 bases. The CDR3 is 13 amino acids. Germline V gene lookup returns CDR1 MNHEY and CDR2 SVGAGI.

This CDR3 is CASSPGTGGWDTQYF. The CDR3 DNA reads TGCGCCAGCAGCCCCGGGACAGGGGGATGGGATACGCAGTATTTT. The chain combines TRBV5-1 with TRBJ2-3; TRBD1 matches 11 bases. V lost 4 bases, J lost 6 bases, and 7 bases stayed unmatched. Germline V CDR1 and CDR2: SGHRS, YFSETQ. CDR3 length: 15 amino acids.

The chain is built from TRBV7-8 and TRBJ2-5; D is ambiguous. The CDR3 is made up of 13 amino acids. V was cut by 2 bases and J by 3 bases, with 7 bases left in between. Germline assignment: CDR1 SGHVS and CDR2 FQNEAQ. CDR3 residues: CASSLWAEETQYF. The DNA of the CDR3 is TGTGCCAGCAGCTTATGGGCCGAAGAGACCCAGTACTTC.

This sequence joins TRBV10-2 and TRBJ1-5, with unresolved D. The CDR3 totals 13 residues. Deletions cut 4 bases from V and 6 bases from J, with 10 bases between. Germline CDR1 and CDR2: WSHSY and SAAADI. CDR3 amino acids: CASSVARSQPQHF. The CDR3, as DNA: TGCGCCAGCAGTGTGGCGAGGAGTCAGCCCCAGCATTTT.

The sample holds one count of this clone. The chain couples TRBV7-2 to TRBJ1-2; tentative D call: TRBD1 (6 bases). Germline V CDR1 and CDR2: SGHTA, FQGNSA. V was shortened by 1 base and J by 4 bases, with 13 bases between the two germline ends. This CDR3 spans 15 amino acids. In nucleotides, the CDR3 is TGTGCCAGCAGCTTAGGGCGGCAGGGGATCTATGGCTACACCTTC. It specifies CASSLGRQGIYGYTF.

The chain links TRBV27 to TRBJ2-7; D is possibly TRBD1 (6 bases). This CDR3 region has 13 residues. CDR1 and CDR2 (germline): MNHEY, SMNVEV (reference sequence). The germline V and J ends were trimmed by 6 bases and 3 bases, with 12 bases remaining between them. CDR3 DNA: TGTGCCAGCAGGCGGACAGCAAGCTACGAGCAGTACTTC. This gives the protein CASRRTASYEQYF.

The rearrangement joins TRBV2 to TRBJ2-7; 10 nucleotides line up with TRBD1. The CDR3 is made up of 14 amino acids. The germline CDR1 and CDR2 sequences are SNHLY and FYNNEI. Unmatched junction bases numbered 9, after V lost 7 bases and J lost 6 bases. CDR3 sequence: CASTPGQGYPEQYF. CDR3 DNA: TGTGCCAGCACACCGGGACAGGGGTACCCCGAGCAGTACTTC.

V usage is TRBV19 and J usage is TRBJ2-5; D gene unclear. The CDR3 loop spans 13 amino acids. Per the germline V gene, CDR1 is LNHDA and CDR2 is SQIVND (reference sequence). The V gene lost 3 bases and the J gene lost 4 bases, with 9 bases spanning the gap. CDR3 in DNA: TGTGCCAGTAGTATCCTAGGGTCAGAGACCCAGTACTTC. It specifies CASSILGSETQYF.

J is TRBJ2-3 and V is TRBV7-6; TRBD1 might be the D (5 bases). Trimming took off 1 base at V and 4 bases at J, with 12 bases between the two ends. This CDR3 spans 15 amino acids. Germline V gene lookup returns CDR1 SGHVS and CDR2 FNYEAQ. In DNA, the CDR3 is TGTGCCAGCAGCTTAGAGGGGCATAGTCCAGATACGCAGTATTTT. Translation: CASSLEGHSPDTQYF.

This clone was seen more than once but under ten times. The chain combines TRBV6-4 with TRBJ2-3, with TRBD2 matching over 7 bases. This CDR3 has 15 residues. The trim removed 0 bases at V and 4 bases at J, leaving 4 bases unmatched. In germline, CDR1 is MRHNA, CDR2 SNTAGT. CDR3 sequence (DNA): TGTGCCAGCAGTGACTCAGAGCGGGGAGCAGATACGCAGTATTTT. Translating it yields CASSDSERGADTQYF.

This chain connects TRBV28 to TRBJ2-2, with TRBD1 as a possible D gene (5 bases). Germline CDR1 reads MDHEN; CDR2 reads SYDVKM. The germline V and J ends were trimmed by 6 bases and 6 bases, with 17 bases remaining between them. The CDR3 has 15 amino acids. CDR3 bases: TGTGCCAGCAGCTCTCACGACAGATTGGCCGGGGAGCTGTTTTTT. It codes for CASSSHDRLAGELFF. Complete variable domain (other parts from reference TRBV28 and TRBJ2-2): DVKVTQSSRYLVKRTGEKVFLECVQDMDHENMFWYRQDPGLGLRLIYFSYDVKMKEKGDIPEGYSVSREKKERFSLILESASTNQTSMYLCASSSHDRLAGELFFGEGSRLTVL.

V is TRBV19 and J is TRBJ2-3; the D gene is possibly TRBD1 (5 bases). The germline CDR1 and CDR2 sequences are LNHDA and SQIVND (reference sequence). V gave up 5 bases and J gave up 3 bases, with 18 bases separating them. The CDR3 consists of 16 residues. DNA for the CDR3: TGTGCCAGTAGTCCTGAGAAGGGGTTCAGAACAGATACGCAGTATTTT. This sequence encodes CASSPEKGFRTDTQYF. Full variable domain (outside the CDR3, taken from reference TRBV19 and TRBJ2-3): DGGITQSPKYLFRKEGQNVTLSCEQNLNHDAMYWYRQDPGQGLRLIYYSQIVNDFQKGDIAEGYSVSREKKESFPLTVTSAQKNPTAFYLCASSPEKGFRTDTQYFGPGTRLTVL.